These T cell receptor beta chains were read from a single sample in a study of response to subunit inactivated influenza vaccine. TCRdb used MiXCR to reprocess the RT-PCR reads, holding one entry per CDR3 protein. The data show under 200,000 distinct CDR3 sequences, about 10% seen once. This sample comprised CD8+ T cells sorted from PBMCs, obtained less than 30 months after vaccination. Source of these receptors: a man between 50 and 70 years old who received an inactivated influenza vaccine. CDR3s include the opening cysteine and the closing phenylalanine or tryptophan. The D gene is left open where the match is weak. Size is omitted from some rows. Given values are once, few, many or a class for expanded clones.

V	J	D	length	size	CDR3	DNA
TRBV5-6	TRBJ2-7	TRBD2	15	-	CASSPPGLAVYEQYF	TGTGCCAGCAGCCCCCCGGGACTAGCGGTATACGAGCAGTACTTC
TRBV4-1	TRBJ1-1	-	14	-	CASRNPGMDPEAFF	TGCGCCAGCAGGAACCCCGGTATGGATCCTGAAGCTTTCTTT
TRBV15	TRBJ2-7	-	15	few	CATSSGLNMIYEQYF	TGTGCCACCAGCAGTGGACTTAATATGATCTACGAGCAGTACTTC
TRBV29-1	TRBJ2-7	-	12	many	CSVGEGSYEQYF	TGCAGCGTTGGAGAGGGTTCCTACGAGCAGTACTTC
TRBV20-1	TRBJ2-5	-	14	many	CSARGDSLMETQYF	TGCAGTGCTAGAGGGGACTCGCTCATGGAGACCCAGTACTTC
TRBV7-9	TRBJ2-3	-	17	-	CASSLTPGYIGADTQYF	TGTGCCAGCAGCTTAACTCCAGGATATATAGGCGCAGATACGCAGTATTTT
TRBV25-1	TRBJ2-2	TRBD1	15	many	CASSEWGQVTGELFF	TGTGCCAGCAGTGAATGGGGACAGGTCACCGGGGAGCTGTTTTTT
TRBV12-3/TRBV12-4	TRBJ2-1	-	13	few	CASSPRAGNEQFF	TGTGCCAGCAGTCCCCGGGCGGGGAATGAGCAGTTCTTC
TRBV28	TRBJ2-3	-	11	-	CASSHTETQYF	TGTGCCAGCAGTCATACAGAGACGCAGTATTTT
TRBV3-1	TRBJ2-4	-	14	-	CASSRSGTAAIQYF	TGTGCCAGCAGCCGAAGCGGGACAGCGGCCATTCAGTACTTC
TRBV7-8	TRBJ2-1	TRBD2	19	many	CASSPFGGRAIRSYNEQFF	TGTGCCAGCAGCCCCTTTGGCGGGAGGGCAATTCGTTCCTACAATGAGCAGTTCTTC
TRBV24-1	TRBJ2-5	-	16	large	CATSDIAGADGETQYF	TGTGCCACCAGTGATATAGCCGGGGCCGACGGGGAGACCCAGTACTTC
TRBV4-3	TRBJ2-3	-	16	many	CASSQDWRSSTDTQYF	TGCGCCAGCAGCCAAGATTGGAGGTCTAGCACAGATACGCAGTATTTT